Sequencing of this T cell receptor (beta chain) was carried out in a study of T cell changes during pregnancy in multiple sclerosis. Sequenced by immunoSEQ multiplex PCR; TCRdb stores in-frame clones only, minus some. The data hold under 85,000 clones, with 90% to 95% observed a single time. The J segment lost 5 bases and the V segment lost 6 bases, leaving 7 bases of the junction unmatched. From germline, CDR1 is MNHEY and CDR2 SMNVEV (reference sequence). The CDR3 sequence is 15 residues long. This clone was picked up a small number of times. This TCR came from a female donor in good health, enrolled as a control in a pregnancy study. The genes are TRBV27 and TRBJ1-6, with 7 positions matching TRBD1. Sequencing was performed on CD4+ T cells from peripheral blood mononuclear cells, taken in the third trimester of pregnancy. The CDR3 loop reads CASSGTAFNNSPLHF. For the CDR3, the DNA is TGTGCCAGCAGCGGGACAGCTTTCAATAATTCACCCCTCCACTTT.